Presented here are 18 T cell receptor beta chains from one specimen sequenced in a study of Ad26.COV2.S vaccination and SARS-CoV-2 variants. Treatment defined: approximately 18 received Ad26.COV2.S at low or high dose, single or two shots; 5 received placebo; per-sample allocation not given. Following the first vaccine or placebo injection, samples were taken on day 63. Assay: immunoSEQ multiplex PCR; the TCRdb copy retains only in-frame clones and omits some. The sample contains 350,000 to 550,000 clones, roughly 89% of which appear only once. The sample was peripheral blood, taken in a trial of Ad26.COV2.S vaccine versus placebo. Every receptor here comes from a person between 18 and 60 years old who received the Ad26.COV2.S COVID-19 vaccine or a placebo.

The rearrangement uses TRBV18 and TRBJ1-2, with a tentative D call TRBD1 (6 bases). CDR3 size: 16 residues. The V end lost 2 bases, the J end lost 8 bases, and 21 bases lay between the germline ends. Germline loops: CDR1 KGHSH, CDR2 LQKENI. The CDR3 protein is CASSPGGQAELGGYTF. The DNA of the CDR3 is TGTGCCAGCTCACCAGGGGGCCAGGCCGAACTAGGCGGCTACACCTTC.

Only one count was recorded for this clone. The chain carries TRBV4-2 and TRBJ1-2; D is uncertain. The CDR3 covers 14 residues. V was trimmed by 1 base and J by 0 bases, leaving 6 bases between them. The germline V gene encodes CDR1 LGHNA and CDR2 YNFKEQ. CDR3 loop: CASSQGQTNYGYTF. The CDR3 DNA is TGTGCCAGCAGCCAAGGTCAGACTAACTATGGCTACACCTTC.

Only one count was recorded for this clone. This chain connects TRBV19 to TRBJ1-1; D unclear. This CDR3 is built from 16 residues. V was shortened by 8 bases and J by 0 bases, with 19 bases between the two germline ends. Germline assignment: CDR1 LNHDA and CDR2 SQIVND (reference sequence). The CDR3 region is CASSPGRNYMNTEAFF. CDR3 coding DNA: TGTGCCAGTTCACCGGGCCGTAATTACATGAACACTGAAGCTTTCTTT. The entire variable domain, with the rest obtained from reference TRBV19 and TRBJ1-1, is as follows: DGGITQSPKYLFRKEGQNVTLSCEQNLNHDAMYWYRQDPGQGLRLIYYSQIVNDFQKGDIAEGYSVSREKKESFPLTVTSAQKNPTAFYLCASSPGRNYMNTEAFFGQGTRLTVV.

A single count supports this clone. V gene TRBV7-2 combines with J gene TRBJ1-1, with TRBD1 as a possible D gene (6 bases). This CDR3 region has 13 residues. The germline V gene encodes CDR1 SGHTA and CDR2 FQGNSA. The V end was cut by 6 bases, the J end by 4 bases, with 12 bases between. The CDR3 is CASRFTGSTEAFF. CDR3 nucleotide sequence: TGTGCCAGCAGATTTACAGGGAGCACTGAAGCTTTCTTT.

The CDR3 sequence: CASSLAGGLGSDTQYF. Here the CDR3 DNA reads TGCGCCAGCAGCTTGGCCGGCGGGTTGGGTTCAGATACGCAGTATTTT. This sequence joins TRBV5-1 and TRBJ2-3, with a weak D call TRBD2 (5 bases). Trimming stripped 0 bases from V and 4 bases from J, with 15 bases between. Germline values: CDR1 SGHRS, CDR2 YFSETQ. The CDR3 length is 16 residues.

The CDR3 nucleotides are TGTGCCAGCACTCCCCGCGCGCGGGAGGGCACCGGGGAGCTGTTTTTT. This gives the protein CASTPRAREGTGELFF. The rearrangement links TRBV13 to TRBJ2-2, with 9 positions matching TRBD2. This CDR3 has 16 residues. V dropped 7 bases and J dropped 4; count of bases not matched to a gene: 10. Germline V gene sequence: CDR1 PRHDT, CDR2 FYEKMQ (reference sequence).

V usage is TRBV28 and J usage is TRBJ2-3; a possible D gene is TRBD2 (7 bases). Germline CDR1 and CDR2: MDHEN and SYDVKM. V was cut by 4 bases and J by 5 bases, with 13 bases left in between. CDR3 length: 14 residues. CDR3 DNA: TGTGCCAGCAGTTCCCCAGGGGAGGGAGATACGCAGTATTTT. Protein product: CASSSPGEGDTQYF.

The rearrangement uses TRBV15 and TRBJ2-5; the D is unclear. V shed 5 bases and J shed 3 bases, with 13 bases lying between them. Per germline, CDR1 LNHNV and CDR2 YYDKDF (reference sequence). This CDR3 comprises 14 residues. This CDR3 is CATSWRGREETQYF. The CDR3 nucleotides read TGTGCCACCAGCTGGAGAGGCAGAGAAGAGACCCAGTACTTC.

The J gene is TRBJ2-2, the V gene TRBV5-4; TRBD2 is a possible D gene (5 bases). The germline gives CDR1 SGHNT, CDR2 YYREEE (reference sequence). This CDR3 comprises 17 residues. Trimming took 0 bases from V and 8 from J, leaving 20 bases between them. The CDR3 DNA reads TGTGCCAGCAGCTTGGAAGTGGGAGCCAGAACGGGGGGGGAGCTGTTTTTT. Encoded protein: CASSLEVGARTGGELFF.

As DNA, the CDR3 is TGTGCCAGCAGCTTAAAGAGTACAGGAGGGGGAGGTACGCAGTATTTT. Translating gives CASSLKSTGGGGTQYF. The V gene is TRBV7-2, the J gene TRBJ2-3; D may be TRBD1 or TRBD2 (6 bases each). V was shortened by 2 bases and J by 8 bases, with 20 bases between the two germline ends. Looked up from germline, CDR1 is SGHTA and CDR2 is FQGNSA. The CDR3 runs to 16 residues.

This sequence joins TRBV6-1 and TRBJ1-6; TRBD1 is a possible D gene (6 bases). V gave up 3 bases and J gave up 10 bases, with 13 bases separating them. The CDR3 contains 14 residues. CDR1 and CDR2 from the germline V gene are MNHNS and SASEGT. The CDR3 coding sequence is TGTGCCAGCAGTGACAGGGGTATGAGATCACCCCTCCACTTT. Translation: CASSDRGMRSPLHF.

This chain uses TRBV5-6 with TRBJ2-2, with a tentative D call TRBD2 (7 bases). V was cut by 3 bases and J by 0 bases, with 12 bases left in between. CDR3 length: 16 residues. Per germline, CDR1 SGHDT and CDR2 YYEEEE. CDR3 coding DNA: TGTGCCAGCAGCTGGGGGGGCACACCGAACACCGGGGAGCTGTTTTTT. Translating gives CASSWGGTPNTGELFF.

A note on this clone: Compared with germline, one end of the junction differs, possibly owing to a read error. This chain joins TRBV10-1 and TRBJ2-2; the D is unclear. Germline CDR1 reads WNHNN; CDR2 reads SYGVQD (reference sequence). The CDR3 is 15 amino acids. The CDR3 spells CASRESQPRTGELFF. CDR3 coding DNA: TGCGCCAGCAGGGAGTCCCAACCTAGGACCGGGGAGCTGTTTTTT.

The chain employs TRBV5-5 and TRBJ2-3; the match to TRBD2 covers 12 bases. Looked up from germline, CDR1 is SGHKS and CDR2 is YYEKEE (reference sequence). With 0 bases clipped from V and 2 bases from J, the junction kept 1 base outside the gene matches. This CDR3 has 16 residues. This CDR3 is CASSLGTSGNTDTQYF. The CDR3 coding sequence is TGTGCCAGCAGCTTGGGGACTAGCGGGAACACAGATACGCAGTATTTT.

V and J are TRBV7-9 and TRBJ1-1, with D maybe TRBD1 (6 bases). The ends were cut back, 5 bases at V and 4 bases at J, with 14 bases in the middle. From germline, CDR1 is SEHNR and CDR2 FQNEAQ (reference sequence). This CDR3 has 14 amino acids. CDR3 bases: TGTGCCAGCAGCCCCATCCCCAGGGGCACTGAAGCTTTCTTT. Protein: CASSPIPRGTEAFF.

The chain uses TRBV3-1 (or the pseudogene TRBV3-2) and TRBJ1-5; D is ambiguous. Trimming removed 1 base at V and 4 bases at J, with 5 bases between. The length of the CDR3 is 13 residues. In germline, CDR1 is LGHDT, CDR2 YNNKEL (reference sequence). DNA of the CDR3: TGTGCCAGCAGCCAAGGGATGAATCAGCCCCAGCATTTT. It translates to CASSQGMNQPQHF.

Details on this clone: Other DNA sequences in this sample translate to the same CDR3. The J gene is TRBJ1-1, the V gene TRBV19, with a tentative D call TRBD1 (6 bases). The CDR3 is made up of 14 amino acids. Trimming removed 1 base from V and 3 bases from J, with 9 bases in between. Germline CDR1 and CDR2: LNHDA and SQIVND (reference sequence). The CDR3 region is CASSIGQGYTEAFF. In nucleotides, the CDR3 is TGTGCCAGTAGTATAGGGCAGGGGTACACTGAAGCTTTCTTT.

The chain joins TRBV5-4 to TRBJ2-3; perhaps TRBD1 as D (5 bases). In germline, CDR1 is SGHNT, CDR2 YYREEE (reference sequence). The V and J ends lost 6 bases and 2 bases respectively, with 19 bases between them. This CDR3 has 16 residues. The CDR3 here is CASKGVGGASTDTQYF. In DNA, the CDR3 is TGTGCCAGCAAAGGGGTTGGCGGAGCTTCCACAGATACGCAGTATTTT.